This T cell receptor (beta chain) was identified in a study of technical replicates of blood from a few donors. This clone has just a few counts. The CDR3 runs 15 residues. The germline CDR1 and CDR2 sequences are SGHAT and FQNNGV. V dropped 6 bases and J dropped 4; count of bases not matched to a gene: 11. TCRdb's table, derived via immunoSEQ multiplex PCR, lists solely in-frame clones and lacks some. Seen here are more than 70,000 clones, 90% to 95% observed once, and the top ten hold roughly 0.25%. The receptor's source is a human donor in good health. The genes are TRBV11-2 and TRBJ2-5; 7 bases agree with TRBD2. The sample comprised T cells isolated from PBMCs. CDR3 protein: CASRSPLGGLETQYF. CDR3 nucleotide sequence: TGTGCCAGCAGAAGCCCTTTGGGAGGGTTAGAGACCCAGTACTTC. The full variable domain, in which reference TRBV11-2 and TRBJ2-5 provide the parts outside the CDR3, is EAGVAQSPRYKIIEKRQSVAFWCNPISGHATLYWYQQILGQGPKLLIQFQNNGVVDDSQLPKDRFSAERLKGVDSTLKIQPAKLEDSAVYLCASRSPLGGLETQYFGPGTRLLVL.